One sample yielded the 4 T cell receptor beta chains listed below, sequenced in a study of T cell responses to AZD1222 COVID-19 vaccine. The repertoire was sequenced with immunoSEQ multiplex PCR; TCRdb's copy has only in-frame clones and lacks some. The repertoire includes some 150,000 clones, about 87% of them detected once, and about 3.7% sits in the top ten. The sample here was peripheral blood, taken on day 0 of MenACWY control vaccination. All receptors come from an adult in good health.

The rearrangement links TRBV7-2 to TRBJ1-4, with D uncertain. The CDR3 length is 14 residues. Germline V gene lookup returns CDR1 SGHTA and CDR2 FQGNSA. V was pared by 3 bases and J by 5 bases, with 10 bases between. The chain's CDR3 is CASSFASANEKLFF. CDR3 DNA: TGTGCCAGCAGCTTTGCCAGCGCCAATGAAAAACTGTTTTTT.

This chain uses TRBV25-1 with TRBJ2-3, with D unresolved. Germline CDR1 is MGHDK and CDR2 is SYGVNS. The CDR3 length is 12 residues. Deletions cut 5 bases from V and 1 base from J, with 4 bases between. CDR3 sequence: CASSKGTDTQYF. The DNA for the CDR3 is TGTGCCAGCAGTAAAGGCACAGATACGCAGTATTTT.

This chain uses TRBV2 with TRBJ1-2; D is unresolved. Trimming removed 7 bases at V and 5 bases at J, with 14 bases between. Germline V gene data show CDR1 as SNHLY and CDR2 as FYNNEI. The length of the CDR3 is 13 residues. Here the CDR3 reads CASITDGIYGYTF. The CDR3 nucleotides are TGTGCCAGCATAACGGACGGAATTTATGGCTACACCTTC.

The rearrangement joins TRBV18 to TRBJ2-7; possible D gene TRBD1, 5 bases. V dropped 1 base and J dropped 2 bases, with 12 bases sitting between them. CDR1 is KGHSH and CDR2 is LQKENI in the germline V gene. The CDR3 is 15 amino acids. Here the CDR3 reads CASSPLGVTTYEQYF. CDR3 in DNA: TGTGCCAGCTCACCACTAGGGGTCACTACCTACGAGCAGTACTTC.